This TCR beta chain was obtained from a study of identical twins. Overall study results and limits: Zero-insertion analyses might be partly confounded by invariant T cells like MAIT and iNKT. Twins shared out-of-frame alpha sequences with excess low generation probability. Less excess twin sharing appeared in beta out-of-frame sequences.

Notes on this clonotype: Its antigen is as yet unknown.

TCRdb re-derived calls from the 5' RACE reads in MiXCR, one entry per CDR3 protein. The table lists around 530,000 distinct CDR3 sequences, 13% to 15% of them singletons. The sample was also linked to a second study, of yellow fever vaccine responses in identical twins.

The sequencing sample was made of CD4+ T cells sorted from blood. The sequence came from a woman between 18 and 29 years old in good health.

CDR3 loop: CASSLGRGNYEQYV. As DNA, the CDR3 is TGTGCCAGCAGCTTAGGCAGGGGGAACTACGAGCAGTACGTC. The chain links TRBV7-9 to TRBJ2-7, with 7 bases lining up with TRBD1. This CDR3 is built from 14 residues. J gave up 3 bases and V 1 base, and 3 bases lay outside the gene matches. CDR1 is SEHNR and CDR2 is FQNEAQ in the germline V gene (reference sequence).